This T cell receptor (beta chain) was captured in a study of shared T cell receptors in the human thymus. TCRdb's copy holds only in-frame clones and misses some; the assay was immunoSEQ multiplex PCR. The table has roughly 700,000 clones, around 89% seen once; the top ten hold 0.008% to 0.011%. The CDR3 consists of 16 residues. Trimming removed 0 bases from V and 4 bases from J, with 16 bases in between. The germline V gene encodes CDR1 LGHNA and CDR2 YSLEER. The same sample was also used in a study of human thymus T cells. That study adds: Corrective heart surgery yielded resections, and these provided the thymus tissue. Across thymic and blood repertoires, the usage of V and J genes appeared to be biased. Among unrelated individuals, related research reported thymic repertoires that overlapped highly.

This sequence joins TRBV4-3 and TRBJ2-7; D may be TRBD2 (7 bases). The sample was thymocytes. The receptor comes from a boy under two years old with a congenital heart defect. CDR3 sequence reads: CASSQDRAGEGYEQYF. The CDR3 DNA reads as TGCGCCAGCAGCCAAGATAGGGCAGGGGAGGGATACGAGCAGTACTTC.